A selection of T cell receptor beta chains follows, all from one sample in a study of T cell responses to AZD1222 COVID-19 vaccine. The table came from immunoSEQ multiplex PCR; TCRdb's copy has only in-frame clones and leaves some out. The sample holds 96,000 or so clones, 85% to 90% seen once. Sample: peripheral blood, taken on day 0 of AZD1222 vaccination. Every receptor here comes from an adult in good health. The CDR3 runs from the conserved cysteine through the conserved F or W. D genes are given only for firm matches. Size is stated for part of the rows, as once, few or many counts, or as a class when the clone is expanded.

size,D,J,V,CDR3,DNA
once,-,TRBJ2-5,TRBV14,CASSQVGAFEEVEGETQYF,TGTGCCAGCAGCCAAGTGGGCGCTTTCGAAGAGGTGGAGGGGGAGACCCAGTACTTC
-,-,TRBJ1-5,TRBV29-1,CSVETLGGAQGQPQHF,TGCAGCGTCGAGACCCTCGGGGGGGCGCAGGGTCAGCCCCAGCATTTT
-,TRBD2,TRBJ2-1,TRBV7-3,CASSSQGLAGGTYNEQFF,TGTGCCAGCAGCTCCCAGGGACTAGCCGGAGGGACCTACAATGAGCAGTTCTTC
-,TRBD2,TRBJ2-7,TRBV30,CAWRTGTSGFPEQYF,TGTGCCTGGAGGACGGGGACTAGCGGGTTTCCCGAGCAGTACTTC
-,-,TRBJ1-2,TRBV6-2/TRBV6-3,CASSRTGGGYTF,TGTGCCAGCAGTAGGACCGGGGGTGGCTACACCTTC
-,-,TRBJ1-2,TRBV30,CAGTSTGDNYGYTF,TGTGCCGGGACCTCAACAGGAGATAACTATGGCTACACCTTC
few,-,TRBJ1-1,TRBV4-1,CASSPDPGAEAFF,TGCGCCAGCAGCCCAGACCCCGGCGCTGAAGCTTTCTTT
-,-,TRBJ1-1,TRBV7-2,CASSVTGFTEAFF,TGTGCCAGCAGCGTCACGGGTTTTACTGAAGCTTTCTTT
-,-,TRBJ2-7,TRBV27,CASRTQGSYEQYF,TGTGCCAGCAGGACTCAGGGTTCCTACGAGCAGTACTTC
-,-,TRBJ2-3,TRBV27,CASRIPGTDTQYF,TGTGCCAGCAGGATACCCGGCACAGATACGCAGTATTTT
-,-,TRBJ1-5,TRBV28,CASSPYRTVANQPQHF,TGTGCCAGCAGTCCTTACCGGACAGTGGCTAATCAGCCCCAGCATTTT
-,-,TRBJ2-2,TRBV29-1,CSARASNTGELFF,TGCAGCGCCCGGGCCTCGAACACCGGGGAGCTGTTTTTT